The next 32 T cell receptor beta chains were all read from a single sample in a study of blood T cell repertoires in COVID-19. Profiling relied on immunoSEQ multiplex PCR, and the TCRdb table lists in-frame clones only, not all of them. The profile shows some 340,000 clones, 90% to 95% of them singletons. Sample: PBMCs or T cells enriched from blood (not recorded which). The source of these receptors is a woman aged 30 to 39 who had been exposed to COVID-19.

This chain links TRBV5-6 with TRBJ1-3; D not resolved. The CDR3 totals 16 residues. Per germline, CDR1 SGHDT and CDR2 YYEEEE. The germline V and J ends were trimmed by 0 bases and 2 bases, with 12 bases remaining between them. This CDR3 is CASSLAQQNPGNTIYF. The CDR3 DNA follows: TGTGCCAGCAGCTTGGCCCAACAGAACCCTGGAAACACCATATATTTT.

V gene TRBV25-1 combines with J gene TRBJ1-1; 7 nucleotides match TRBD1. Per germline, CDR1 MGHDK and CDR2 SYGVNS. This CDR3 contains 13 residues. V dropped 6 bases and J dropped 6; count of bases not matched to a gene: 7. CDR3 coding DNA: TGTGCCAGCAGCCGACAGGGCTTACCTGAAGCTTTCTTT. Its protein is CASSRQGLPEAFF.

CDR3 sequence: CASSPRTGGLSGNQPQHF. DNA of the CDR3: TGTGCCAGCAGCCCTCGGACAGGGGGCCTGTCGGGCAATCAGCCCCAGCATTTT. The chain joins TRBV7-2 to TRBJ1-5; 11 bases fit TRBD1. The germline V gene encodes CDR1 SGHTA and CDR2 FQGNSA. The CDR3 is made up of 18 amino acids. V gave up 5 bases and J gave up 2 bases; unmatched junction bases: 11. Combining the CDR3 with reference TRBV7-2 and TRBJ1-5 gives the whole variable domain GAGVSQSPSNKVTEKGKDVELRCDPISGHTALYWYRQSLGQGLEFLIYFQGNSAPDKSGLPSDRFSAERTGGSVSTLTIQRTQQEDSAVYLCASSPRTGGLSGNQPQHFGDGTRLSIL.

The chain recombines TRBV7-9 with TRBJ1-2; 9 bases are shared with TRBD1. The germline CDR1 and CDR2 sequences are SEHNR and FQNEAQ (reference sequence). With 2 bases clipped from V and 3 bases from J, the junction kept 7 bases outside the gene matches. The CDR3 loop spans 16 amino acids. The CDR3 is CASSLPRDREYYGYTF. CDR3 bases: TGTGCCAGCAGCTTACCCCGGGACAGGGAGTACTATGGCTACACCTTC.

This rearrangement joins TRBV18 to TRBJ1-2, with D uncertain. Germline values: CDR1 KGHSH, CDR2 LQKENI. Trimming removed 6 bases at V and 0 bases at J, with 17 bases between. The CDR3 has 16 residues. CDR3 amino acids: CASSSGSQISNYGYTF. CDR3 in DNA: TGTGCCAGCTCTTCGGGTAGCCAGATATCTAACTATGGCTACACCTTC.

The V gene is TRBV5-1, the J gene TRBJ2-5; 8 bases are shared with TRBD2. Per germline, CDR1 SGHRS and CDR2 YFSETQ. V lost 0 bases and J lost 4; bases outside the gene matches: 5. CDR3 length: 15 amino acids. The chain's CDR3 is CASSLVVAGSETQYF. The CDR3 DNA follows: TGCGCCAGCAGCTTGGTAGTAGCGGGGTCAGAGACCCAGTACTTC.

The chain recombines TRBV6-5 with TRBJ1-1; D is undetermined. V dropped 1 base and J dropped 0 bases, with 9 bases sitting between them. The germline V gene encodes CDR1 MNHEY and CDR2 SVGAGI. The CDR3 contains 15 residues. DNA for the CDR3: TGTGCCAGCAGTTACTTCCGGTTGATGAACACTGAAGCTTTCTTT. Amino acid sequence: CASSYFRLMNTEAFF.

In nucleotides, the CDR3 is TGTGCCAGCAGCTTAGGGCCCGGACAGGGGAGCAATCAGCCCCAGCATTTT. Protein: CASSLGPGQGSNQPQHF. V is TRBV7-9 and J is TRBJ1-5; 9 bases are a match to TRBD1. CDR1 is SEHNR and CDR2 is FQNEAQ in the germline V gene (reference sequence). With 1 base clipped from V and 1 base from J, the junction kept 5 bases outside the gene matches. This CDR3 has 17 residues.

This chain links TRBV13 with TRBJ2-5; 9 bases are a match to TRBD2. V shed 4 bases, J shed 2 bases, and the junction held 8 bases outside the gene matches. This CDR3 region has 16 residues. Germline V lookup: CDR1 PRHDT, CDR2 FYEKMQ (reference sequence). CDR3 coding DNA: TGTGCCAGCAGCTCCCGGGGAGCGGGGGGACAAGAGACCCAGTACTTC. Translated, it gives CASSSRGAGGQETQYF. The whole variable domain, filled in from reference TRBV13 and TRBJ2-5, reads AAGVIQSPRHLIKEKRETATLKCYPIPRHDTVYWYQQGPGQDPQFLISFYEKMQSDKGSIPDRFSAQQFSDYHSELNMSSLELGDSALYFCASSSRGAGGQETQYFGPGTRLLVL.

The chain joins TRBV6-5 to TRBJ1-2; D gene ambiguous. Trimming cost V 6 bases and J 3 bases, with 14 bases left between them. CDR3 length equals 14 residues. CDR1 is MNHEY and CDR2 is SVGAGI in the germline V gene. This CDR3 is CASSNLRGDYGYTF. CDR3 nucleotide sequence: TGTGCCAGCAGCAACCTCCGGGGAGACTATGGCTACACCTTC.

The chain carries TRBV4-1 and TRBJ2-7, with 11 nucleotides matching TRBD1. Per the germline V gene, CDR1 is MGHRA and CDR2 is YSYEKL. The CDR3 runs to 15 residues. Trimming at V came to 4 bases and at J to 4 bases, leaving 6 bases not matched to a gene. CDR3: CASSLRTGGMYEQYF. CDR3 sequence (DNA): TGCGCCAGCAGCCTTAGGACAGGGGGCATGTACGAGCAGTACTTC.

This chain links TRBV6-5 with TRBJ1-4; tentatively, D is TRBD1 (6 bases). Trimming took off 6 bases at V and 0 bases at J, with 11 bases between the two ends. This CDR3 is built from 15 residues. Germline CDR1 reads MNHEY; CDR2 reads SVGAGI. The CDR3 reads CASRTRTATNEKLFF. In nucleotides, the CDR3 is TGTGCCAGCAGAACACGGACAGCAACTAATGAAAAACTGTTTTTT.

The rearrangement links TRBV4-1 to TRBJ1-4, with D tentatively TRBD1 (5 bases). Deletions cut 0 bases from V and 7 bases from J, with 12 bases between. The CDR3 is made up of 15 amino acids. The germline V gene encodes CDR1 MGHRA and CDR2 YSYEKL. CDR3 nucleotide sequence: TGCGCCAGCAGCCAAGATGGGGGGGGAGGTGAAAAACTGTTTTTT. Protein: CASSQDGGGGEKLFF.

This chain uses TRBV3-1 (or the pseudogene TRBV3-2) with TRBJ1-5; D might be TRBD1 (5 bases). The germline V and J ends were trimmed by 5 bases and 3 bases, with 11 bases remaining between them. This CDR3 is built from 14 residues. The germline gives CDR1 LGHDT, CDR2 YNNKEL (reference sequence). CDR3 sequence (DNA): TGTGCCAGCAGCGATCGACAGAACAATCAGCCCCAGCATTTT. This sequence encodes CASSDRQNNQPQHF.

The chain uses TRBV3-1 (or the pseudogene TRBV3-2) and TRBJ1-6; 9 bases align to TRBD1. Germline-derived CDR1 and CDR2 are LGHDT and YNNKEL (reference sequence). V gave up 9 bases and J gave up 5 bases; unmatched junction bases: 17. This CDR3 has 18 amino acids. CDR3 sequence reads: CASTRDPGTGLDNSPLHF. The CDR3 DNA is TGTGCCAGTACGCGGGATCCCGGGACAGGGCTAGATAATTCACCCCTCCACTTT.

V is TRBV6-5 and J is TRBJ1-5, with D uncertain. Deletions cut 9 bases from V and 6 bases from J, with 21 bases between. The germline CDR1 and CDR2 sequences are MNHEY and SVGAGI. This CDR3 has 15 residues. CDR3 protein: CASVLGSRSTQPQHF. CDR3 sequence (DNA): TGTGCCAGTGTGCTGGGGAGCCGGTCGACTCAGCCCCAGCATTTT.

The chain employs TRBV5-4 and TRBJ1-2, with 9 positions matching TRBD1. This CDR3 is 14 amino acids long. The ends lost 3 bases at V and 4 bases at J; junction bases unmatched: 4. Germline CDR1 is SGHNT and CDR2 is YYREEE (reference sequence). The CDR3 reads CASSSRDRAYGYTF. The CDR3 DNA follows: TGTGCCAGCAGCTCCCGGGACAGGGCCTATGGCTACACCTTC.

This CDR3 is CASSQDRGSQETQYF. The CDR3 DNA reads TGTGCCAGCAGCCAGGACCGGGGGAGCCAAGAGACCCAGTACTTC. The genes are TRBV7-9 and TRBJ2-5; the D gene is possibly TRBD2 (6 bases). Trimming took off 5 bases at V and 1 base at J, with 14 bases between the two ends. The length of the CDR3 is 15 residues. CDR1 and CDR2 (germline): SEHNR, FQNEAQ (reference sequence).

The chain links TRBV19 to TRBJ1-6, with TRBD1 as a possible D gene (6 bases). Trimming took off 4 bases at V and 6 bases at J, with 19 bases between the two ends. From germline, CDR1 is LNHDA and CDR2 SQIVND (reference sequence). The CDR3 consists of 17 residues. The CDR3 nucleotides are TGTGCCAGTAGTACATCGGAATTAGGGGGAAGTAATTCACCCCTCCACTTT. This codes for CASSTSELGGSNSPLHF.

The chain couples TRBV19 to TRBJ1-5; tentative D call: TRBD1 (6 bases). This CDR3 is built from 15 residues. The V gene's germline CDR1 is LNHDA and CDR2 SQIVND (reference sequence). The V and J ends lost 6 bases and 2 bases respectively, with 14 bases between them. This CDR3 reads CASSGQFLGNQPQHF. The CDR3 bases are TGTGCCAGTAGCGGACAGTTTTTGGGCAATCAGCCCCAGCATTTT. The full variable domain, its missing parts supplied by reference TRBV19 and TRBJ1-5, is DGGITQSPKYLFRKEGQNVTLSCEQNLNHDAMYWYRQDPGQGLRLIYYSQIVNDFQKGDIAEGYSVSREKKESFPLTVTSAQKNPTAFYLCASSGQFLGNQPQHFGDGTRLSIL.

The table lists this clone with a count of one. The chain has TRBV6-5 and TRBJ1-1, with D unresolved. Germline assignment: CDR1 MNHEY and CDR2 SVGAGI. V was shortened by 4 bases and J by 1 base, with 7 bases between the two germline ends. This CDR3 is built from 13 residues. The DNA for the CDR3 is TGTGCCAGCAGTTGGGCAACGAACACTGAAGCTTTCTTT. Its translation: CASSWATNTEAFF.

The V and J genes are TRBV6-1 and TRBJ1-2; D is perhaps TRBD1 (5 bases). The V gene lost 2 bases and the J gene lost 7 bases, with 11 bases spanning the gap. Germline V gives CDR1 MNHNS, CDR2 SASEGT. The CDR3 runs to 13 residues. CDR3 DNA sequence: TGTGCCAGCAGTGAAAATGTAGGGGCTGGCTACACCTTC. Encoded protein: CASSENVGAGYTF.

This chain uses TRBV5-5 with TRBJ1-5, with D perhaps TRBD1 (5 bases). This CDR3 has 15 residues. V was cut by 0 bases and J by 3 bases, with 10 bases left in between. Germline loops: CDR1 SGHKS, CDR2 YYEKEE (reference sequence). For the CDR3, the DNA is TGTGCCAGCAGCTTGGAGGGGTCCTACAATCAGCCCCAGCATTTT. It encodes CASSLEGSYNQPQHF.

V usage is TRBV5-1 and J usage is TRBJ1-4, with 8 bases aligning to TRBD1. J gave up 5 bases and V 7 bases, and 4 bases lay outside the gene matches. The CDR3 is 13 residues long. Germline loops: CDR1 SGHRS, CDR2 YFSETQ. CDR3 nucleotides: TGCGCCAGCGGCCGGACAGGGAATGAAAAACTGTTTTTT. The encoded protein is CASGRTGNEKLFF.

V and J are TRBV9 and TRBJ1-1; D gene unclear. The V end was cut by 4 bases, the J end by 4 bases, with 11 bases between. This CDR3 has 13 amino acids. Germline CDR1 is SGDLS and CDR2 is YYNGEE. The CDR3, as DNA: TGTGCCAGCAGCCTCCACTCGGGCACTGAAGCTTTCTTT. This gives the protein CASSLHSGTEAFF.

This clone was picked up one time. This chain joins TRBV6-5 and TRBJ1-2; 9 bases map to TRBD1. Looked up from germline, CDR1 is MNHEY and CDR2 is SVGAGI. The V segment lost 7 bases and the J segment 3 bases; nucleotides outside the gene matches: 6. CDR3 length: 14 residues. The CDR3 nucleotides are TGTGCCAGCACCCCGGGACAGGGAGACTATGGCTACACCTTC. This sequence encodes CASTPGQGDYGYTF.

This chain connects TRBV18 to TRBJ1-3; D is perhaps TRBD1 (5 bases). The CDR3 runs to 18 residues. Germline V lookup: CDR1 KGHSH, CDR2 LQKENI. Deletions cut 5 bases from V and 0 bases from J, with 20 bases between. CDR3 DNA sequence: TGTGCCAGCTCATTGGCGGTTATGACAGCCAGCTCTGGAAACACCATATATTTT. As protein: CASSLAVMTASSGNTIYF.

The chain uses TRBV15 and TRBJ2-1, with 9 bases fitting TRBD2. The CDR3 extends over 16 amino acids. The V gene end was trimmed by 0 bases and the J gene end by 5 bases; junction bases not matched to a gene: 5. The V gene's germline CDR1 is LNHNV and CDR2 YYDKDF (reference sequence). CDR3 DNA: TGTGCCACCAGCAGAGATGGGCCTAGCGGGGACAATGAGCAGTTCTTC. It codes for CATSRDGPSGDNEQFF.

The V call is TRBV5-1, the J call TRBJ1-1, with 8 bases that match TRBD1. From germline, CDR1 is SGHRS and CDR2 YFSETQ. The CDR3 loop spans 13 amino acids. The ends lost 5 bases at V and 3 bases at J; junction bases unmatched: 3. This CDR3 reads CASSRTGYTEAFF. In DNA, the CDR3 is TGCGCCAGCAGTCGGACAGGGTACACTGAAGCTTTCTTT.

This chain uses TRBV21-1 with TRBJ1-5; TRBD1, the D gene given by the table, was not confirmed from the DNA. TRBV21-1 is flagged as a pseudogene. The CDR3 is made up of 16 amino acids. The CDR3 loop reads CASSKARLSGDRVSHF. CDR3 coding DNA: TGTGCCAGCAGCAAAGCGCGTTTATCCGGGGACAGGGTTTCGCATTTT.

About this clone: Other DNA variants within this sample encode the same CDR3. The chain couples TRBV7-2 to TRBJ1-2; D not certain. V shed 5 bases and J shed 2 bases, with 9 bases lying between them. The CDR3 has 13 amino acids. CDR1 and CDR2 (germline): SGHTA, FQGNSA. The chain's CDR3 is CASSAGTNYGYTF. The CDR3 DNA sequence: TGTGCCAGCAGCGCGGGAACCAACTATGGCTACACCTTC.

This chain links TRBV4-1 with TRBJ1-2; D is unresolved. The germline CDR1 and CDR2 sequences are MGHRA and YSYEKL. V lost 4 bases and J lost 8, with 14 bases in between. There are 13 residues in the CDR3. CDR3 protein: CASSPALTWGYTF. In nucleotides, the CDR3 is TGCGCCAGCAGCCCTGCTCTTACTTGGGGCTACACCTTC.